Each of the 17 T cell receptor beta chains below was sequenced from the same sample in a study of esophageal squamous cell carcinoma under preoperative chemotherapy (dated by TCRdb to the late 2010s). The label giving this sample's time point can be read as: before preoperative PTX-NDP chemotherapy. The library was generated by PCR. This sample was sequenced with a HiSeq X Ten. TCRdb passed the public sequencing reads through fastp at Q25 and MiXCR, retaining productive beta sequences. Rows with one shared CDR3 protein collapse into an entry with the most common genes and DNA. Within this sample are 15,000 to 20,000 distinct CDR3 sequences, with just under 50% of them counted one time only. Over 25% of the sample lies in the top ten. This material was acquired from a patient given preoperative chemotherapy. The receptors here all came from a human donor with esophageal squamous cell carcinoma. The donor label of this sample is uncertain.

The table lists this clonotype with many counts. V gene TRBV7-2 combines with J gene TRBJ2-2; the D gene could be TRBD1 or TRBD2 (6 bases each). Germline CDR1 reads SGHTA; CDR2 reads FQGNSA. V lost 5 bases, J lost 3 bases, and 13 bases lay in between. This CDR3 is 15 amino acids long. In DNA form, the CDR3 reads TGTGCCAGCAGCCCGACTAGGGGGGACACCGGGGAGCTGTTTTTT. It yields the protein CASSPTRGDTGELFF.

Ten or more counts support this clonotype. This rearrangement joins TRBV19 to TRBJ2-3; no definite D call. The CDR3 runs to 15 residues. Trimming pared 5 bases from V and 1 base from J, leaving 13 bases between. Germline V gene lookup returns CDR1 LNHDA and CDR2 SQIVND (reference sequence). CDR3 nucleotide sequence: TGTGCCAGTAGTGACCGGCCCCAGGGCACAGATACGCAGTATTTT. Its protein is CASSDRPQGTDTQYF.

The chain is built from TRBV7-2 and TRBJ2-4; either TRBD1 or TRBD2 may supply D (5 bases each). V was shortened by 5 bases and J by 13 bases, with 27 bases between the two germline ends. The CDR3 loop spans 16 amino acids. Per germline, CDR1 SGHTA and CDR2 FQGNSA. The CDR3 protein is CASSAPGLWGTNTQYF. Written as DNA, the CDR3 is TGTGCCAGCAGCGCCCCGGGGCTGTGGGGCACAAACACGCAGTACTTC.

This clonotype is a singleton in its sample. The chain is built from TRBV25-1 and TRBJ2-1; D is possibly TRBD2 (6 bases). The CDR3 length is 12 residues. Trimming shortened V by 5 bases and J by 10 bases, and 12 bases separated the two germline ends. Germline values: CDR1 MGHDK, CDR2 SYGVNS. For the CDR3, the DNA is TGTGCCAGCAGTAGCGGGCTTCGCGAGCAGTTCTTC. Protein: CASSSGLREQFF.

The chain employs TRBV7-2 and TRBJ2-5, with 7 nucleotides matching TRBD2. The germline gives CDR1 SGHTA, CDR2 FQGNSA. The V and J ends lost 1 base and 4 bases, in that order; junction bases with no gene match: 3. There are 14 residues in the CDR3. The CDR3 protein is CASSLGRGRETQYF. CDR3 bases: TGTGCCAGCAGCTTAGGCCGCGGGAGAGAGACCCAGTACTTC.

This clonotype appeared many times. For the CDR3, the DNA is TGTGCCATCGGAGGTTCGGGTAACATTCAGTACTTC. Translating it yields CAIGGSGNIQYF. This chain joins TRBV6-2 or TRBV6-3 and TRBJ2-4; possibly TRBD2 for D (5 bases). This CDR3 is built from 12 residues. V was shortened by 10 bases and J by 7 bases, with 14 bases between the two germline ends. Germline V lookup: CDR1 MNHEY, CDR2 SVGEGT.

This clonotype was counted ten times or more. The chain carries TRBV27 and TRBJ2-2, with TRBD2 matching 9 bases. V lost 5 bases, J lost 3 bases, and 4 bases stayed unmatched. CDR3 length: 15 amino acids. Germline CDR1 MNHEY, CDR2 SMNVEV (reference sequence). The CDR3 region has the DNA TGTGCCAGCAGTCTTAGCGGGAGATACACCGGGGAGCTGTTTTTT. This gives the protein CASSLSGRYTGELFF.

The chain combines TRBV12-3 or TRBV12-4 with TRBJ2-1; 8 bases map to TRBD1. This CDR3 has 15 amino acids. V dropped 6 bases and J dropped 5; count of bases not matched to a gene: 9. The CDR3 spells CASRTGDRSNNEQFF. DNA for the CDR3: TGTGCCAGCAGGACCGGGGACAGGAGTAACAATGAGCAGTTCTTC.

J is TRBJ1-1 and V is TRBV5-4; D might be TRBD1 (6 bases). The CDR3 covers 13 residues. The V gene's germline CDR1 is SGHNT and CDR2 YYREEE (reference sequence). The germline V and J ends were trimmed by 0 bases and 11 bases, with 14 bases remaining between them. This CDR3 is CASSLGGGARAFF. The CDR3 coding sequence is TGTGCCAGCAGCTTGGGCGGGGGGGCTAGGGCTTTCTTT.

The chain is built from TRBV7-2 and TRBJ2-3; 8 bases are shared with TRBD2. CDR1 and CDR2 (germline): SGHTA, FQGNSA. CDR3 length: 16 amino acids. V shed 0 bases and J 3 bases; nucleotides not matched to a gene: 5. The DNA for the CDR3 is TGTGCCAGCAGCTTAGCCGCGGGGGGAGCGACAGATACGCAGTATTTT. Translating it yields CASSLAAGGATDTQYF.

At least ten counts were recorded for this clonotype. The rearrangement uses TRBV7-9 and TRBJ2-1; tentatively, D is TRBD2 (7 bases). The germline V gene encodes CDR1 SEHNR and CDR2 FQNEAQ (reference sequence). V lost 0 bases and J lost 4, with 16 bases in between. The CDR3 loop spans 17 amino acids. The CDR3 region has the DNA TGTGCCAGCAGCTTAGCCCTAGGGGGGGTCTTATACAATGAGCAGTTCTTC. Its translation is CASSLALGGVLYNEQFF.

The gene calls are TRBV10-2 and TRBJ2-1, with 8 bases fitting TRBD2. The J call may be mistaken, given a closer DNA end match to TRBJ2-7. Germline CDR1 and CDR2: WSHSY and SAAADI. CDR3 size: 15 residues. The CDR3 reads CASSSGGGAKNTQYF. The CDR3, as DNA: TGCGCCAGCAGTTCGGGGGGGGGGGCCAAAAACACGCAGTACTTC.

In this sample, this clonotype turned up a few times. This rearrangement joins TRBV12-3 or TRBV12-4 to TRBJ2-1; TRBD1 matches 10 bases. The V gene end was trimmed by 5 bases and the J gene end by 3 bases; junction bases not matched to a gene: 1. This CDR3 comprises 14 residues. The CDR3 DNA follows: TGTGCCAGCAGTGGGACAGGGGTCTACAATGAGCAGTTCTTC. As protein: CASSGTGVYNEQFF.

This clonotype was recorded many times. The chain carries TRBV6-4 and TRBJ2-2; 7 nucleotides align to TRBD2. Looked up from germline, CDR1 is MRHNA and CDR2 is SNTAGT. The CDR3 has 15 amino acids. J was trimmed by 6 bases and V by 2 bases; bases with no gene match: 6. The CDR3 sequence is CASSDLARESGELFF. The CDR3 nucleotides are TGTGCCAGCAGTGACCTGGCGCGGGAGTCCGGGGAGCTGTTTTTT.

Points on this clonotype: The germline gene is not matched at one end of the junction; a read error may be the cause. The V and J genes are TRBV7-2 and TRBJ2-3, with 8 bases fitting TRBD2. Germline V gene sequence: CDR1 SGHTA, CDR2 FQGNSA. CDR3 size: 16 residues. CDR3 coding DNA: TGTGCCAGCAGCGCACGGGAGGGGGGGGCCACAGATACGCAGTACTTT. It specifies CASSAREGGATDTQYF.

Comment on this clonotype: Just one base apart from a much larger clone, this may be a read error. The missing conserved phenylalanine or tryptophan at the end of this CDR3 makes a read error likely. The V gene is TRBV7-3, the J gene TRBJ2-1; D is unresolved. The last part of the DNA fits TRBJ2-5 better; the J call may be wrong. The CDR3 runs to 13 residues. From germline, CDR1 is SGHTA and CDR2 FQGTGA. This chain's CDR3 is CASSSRNEETQYY. CDR3 in DNA: TGTGCCAGCAGCTCGAGAAACGAAGAGACCCAGTACTAC.

By its share, this clonotype is medium-sized. The V and J genes are TRBV11-3 and TRBJ2-6; 10 nucleotides align to TRBD2. Germline lookup yields CDR1 SGHNT and CDR2 YENEEA. Trimming at V came to 4 bases and at J to 2 bases, leaving 11 bases not matched to a gene. CDR3 length equals 19 residues. The CDR3 reads CASSSGRSGRGTGANVLTF. For the CDR3, the DNA is TGTGCCAGCAGCTCCGGGAGGAGCGGGAGGGGGACTGGGGCCAACGTCCTGACTTTC.